These 23 T cell receptor beta chains share one sample of origin, sequenced in a study of identical twins. TCRdb re-derived calls from the 5' RACE reads in MiXCR, one entry per CDR3 protein. This table has around 500,000 distinct CDR3 sequences, approximately 15% appearing once. The sample was also linked to a second study, of yellow fever vaccine responses in identical twins.

Sequencing input: CD4+ T cells sorted from blood. The receptors were sampled from a woman between 18 and 29 years old in good health.

This chain links TRBV6-2 or TRBV6-3 with TRBJ2-1; 15 bases map to TRBD2. The germline gives CDR1 MNHEY, CDR2 SVGEGT. The V gene end was trimmed by 5 bases and the J gene end by 4 bases; junction bases not matched to a gene: 12. The CDR3 length is 19 residues. In DNA form, the CDR3 reads TGTGCCAGCAGTCGACCCGGGACTAGCGGGAGGCGGATTTACAATGAGCAGTTCTTC. Amino acid sequence: CASSRPGTSGRRIYNEQFF.

The V gene is TRBV3-1, the J gene TRBJ1-3; 7 positions match TRBD1. This CDR3 spans 17 amino acids. V trimming: 1 base; J trimming: 2 bases; junction bases outside the gene matches: 8. Per germline, CDR1 LGHDT and CDR2 YNNKEL (reference sequence). CDR3 region: CASSQGATGAAGNTIYF. The CDR3 DNA sequence: TGTGCCAGCAGCCAAGGAGCTACAGGGGCGGCTGGAAACACCATATATTTT. The full variable domain, completed using reference TRBV3-1 and TRBJ1-3, is DTAVSQTPKYLVTQMGNDKSIKCEQNLGHDTMYWYKQDSKKFLKIMFSYNNKELIINETVPNRFSPKSPDKAHLNLHINSLELGDSAVYFCASSQGATGAAGNTIYFGEGSWLTVV.

Concerning this clonotype: A much more abundant neighbour one base away suggests this may be a read error. The chain combines TRBV29-1 with TRBJ1-1; D remains unclear. Germline values: CDR1 SQVTM, CDR2 ANQGSEA. The V end was cut by 5 bases, the J end by 10 bases, with 11 bases between. This CDR3 region has 10 residues. The DNA for the CDR3 is TGCAGCGTTTACGAGTTGCTAGCTTTCTTT. The encoded protein is CSVYELLAFF.

The chain uses TRBV6-1 and TRBJ2-5; 7 nucleotides line up with TRBD1. This CDR3 has 14 residues. Germline CDR1 reads MNHNS; CDR2 reads SASEGT. J was trimmed by 2 bases and V by 5 bases; bases with no gene match: 5. Here the CDR3 reads CASSTATGQETQYF. CDR3 nucleotides: TGTGCCAGCAGTACAGCGACAGGGCAAGAGACCCAGTACTTC.

The V gene is TRBV7-8, the J gene TRBJ2-5; 8 bases match TRBD1. CDR3 length: 15 amino acids. From germline, CDR1 is SGHVS and CDR2 FQNEAQ. Germline trimming cut 0 bases from V and 5 bases from J; bases unmatched to any gene: 5. The DNA for the CDR3 is TGTGCCAGCAGCTTAGCCAGGGGGCGTTTGGAGACCCAGTACTTC. Its protein product is CASSLARGRLETQYF.

This clonotype was observed a handful of times. The chain uses TRBV10-3 and TRBJ2-7, with 10 bases matching TRBD2. Germline V CDR1 and CDR2: ENHRY, SYGVKD. The junction had 13 bases not matched to a gene; V was cut back by 8 bases and J by 6 bases. The CDR3 loop spans 15 amino acids. As DNA, the CDR3 is TGTGCCATCCGCCGGCGGCTAGCGGGGGAAGTCGAGCAGTACTTC. Protein: CAIRRRLAGEVEQYF.

There are a few counts of this clonotype. The chain has TRBV15 and TRBJ2-5; no definite D call. This CDR3 has 15 amino acids. Between the trimmed V and J ends, which lost 0 bases and 0 bases, there was a span of 8 bases. The germline CDR1 and CDR2 sequences are LNHNV and YYDKDF (reference sequence). The CDR3 loop reads CATSRDLGYQETQYF. The CDR3 coding sequence is TGTGCCACCAGCAGAGATCTGGGCTACCAAGAGACCCAGTACTTC.

The rearrangement uses TRBV20-1 and TRBJ2-3; tentatively, D is TRBD2 (5 bases). Deletions cut 0 bases from V and 0 bases from J, with 13 bases between. This CDR3 is built from 16 residues. Germline V gene data show CDR1 as DFQATT and CDR2 as SNEGSKA (reference sequence). This CDR3 is CSARDRRVTSTDTQYF. CDR3 coding DNA: TGCAGTGCTAGAGACCGGCGGGTGACTAGCACAGATACGCAGTATTTT.

There are a few counts of this clonotype. This chain connects TRBV24-1 to TRBJ2-7; maybe TRBD1 (6 bases). Germline-derived CDR1 and CDR2 are KGHDR and SFDVKD. This CDR3 comprises 13 residues. Trimming stripped 7 bases from V and 1 base from J, with 10 bases between. The CDR3 loop is CATSTGQSYEQYF. CDR3 DNA: TGTGCCACCAGCACGGGACAATCCTACGAGCAGTACTTC.

The CDR3 bases are TGCGCCAGCAGCCGTCGGACAGAGAGCACAGATACGCAGTATTTT. Translation: CASSRRTESTDTQYF. This sequence joins TRBV5-1 and TRBJ2-3; D possibly corresponds to TRBD1 (6 bases). Trimming removed 4 bases from V and 0 bases from J, with 12 bases in between. Germline CDR1 is SGHRS and CDR2 is YFSETQ. This CDR3 spans 15 amino acids.

The CDR3 DNA is TGCGCCAGCAGCTTCAAACCCGGGACTAGCGCCTACGAGCAGTACTTC. Amino acids: CASSFKPGTSAYEQYF. The chain has TRBV5-1 and TRBJ2-7; 10 positions match TRBD2. Germline CDR1 reads SGHRS; CDR2 reads YFSETQ. This CDR3 has 16 residues. V shed 2 bases, J shed 2 bases, and the junction held 7 bases outside the gene matches. The variable domain in full, completed from reference TRBV5-1 and TRBJ2-7, reads KAGVTQTPRYLIKTRGQQVTLSCSPISGHRSVSWYQQTPGQGLQFLFEYFSETQRNKGNFPGRFSGRQFSNSRSEMNVSTLELGDSALYLCASSFKPGTSAYEQYFGPGTRLTVT.

There are many counts of this clonotype. The V call is TRBV29-1, the J call TRBJ2-2; the D is unclear. The ends were cut back, 4 bases at V and 0 bases at J, with 12 bases in the middle. Germline CDR1 and CDR2: SQVTM and ANQGSEA. The CDR3 length is 15 residues. In DNA, the CDR3 is TGCAGCGTTGGGGAAGGGTTCGCGAACACCGGGGAGCTGTTTTTT. It codes for CSVGEGFANTGELFF.

This clonotype occurred a few times. The V gene is TRBV20-1, the J gene TRBJ2-5; perhaps TRBD1 as D (6 bases). CDR1 and CDR2 from the germline V gene are DFQATT and SNEGSKA (reference sequence). The CDR3 totals 14 residues. Between the trimmed V and J ends, which lost 1 base and 5 bases, there was a span of 14 bases. The CDR3 reads CSARGTVSTETQYF. The CDR3 nucleotides read TGCAGTGCTAGAGGGACAGTTTCGACGGAGACCCAGTACTTC.

This clonotype was seen more than once but under ten times. The V and J genes are TRBV18 and TRBJ2-1; D tentatively fits TRBD1 or TRBD2 (5 bases each). CDR1 and CDR2 from the germline V gene are KGHSH and LQKENI. CDR3 length equals 13 residues. V was pared by 2 bases and J by 12 bases, with 14 bases between. DNA for the CDR3: TGTGCCAGCTCACCAGGAGTCGGGACGGGGCAGTTCTTC. This codes for CASSPGVGTGQFF.

This clonotype was seen a handful of times. The J gene is TRBJ2-7, the V gene TRBV29-1; D is unresolved. Germline CDR1 and CDR2: SQVTM and ANQGSEA. The CDR3 runs to 14 residues. V was trimmed by 4 bases and J by 1 base, leaving 14 bases between them. The CDR3 coding sequence is TGCAGCGTTGTCGGTCAGCATAATTCCTACGAGCAGTACTTC. This codes for CSVVGQHNSYEQYF.

This clonotype showed up just a few times. J is TRBJ2-3 and V is TRBV20-1; 8 positions agree with TRBD2. Germline CDR1 reads DFQATT; CDR2 reads SNEGSKA (reference sequence). CDR3 length: 12 residues. Unmatched junction bases numbered 6, after V lost 7 bases and J lost 6 bases. CDR3 in DNA: TGCAGTGGGGGACTAGTATCGGATACGCAGTATTTT. Its translation: CSGGLVSDTQYF.

The genes are TRBV7-2 and TRBJ2-3, with 11 bases lining up with TRBD2. Germline V gene lookup returns CDR1 SGHTA and CDR2 FQGNSA. This CDR3 comprises 16 residues. J lost 6 bases, V lost 4 bases, and 9 bases had no gene match. The DNA for the CDR3 is TGTGCCAGCAGCTCAACCCCTAGCGGGGGGAGGGATACGCAGTATTTT. It specifies CASSSTPSGGRDTQYF. Based on the CDR3 plus reference TRBV7-2 and TRBJ2-3, the full variable domain is GAGVSQSPSNKVTEKGKDVELRCDPISGHTALYWYRQSLGQGLEFLIYFQGNSAPDKSGLPSDRFSAERTGGSVSTLTIQRTQQEDSAVYLCASSSTPSGGRDTQYFGPGTRLTVL.

A few counts support this clonotype. The chain is built from TRBV10-3 and TRBJ2-7; TRBD1 aligns across 7 bases. This CDR3 has 18 residues. Trimming took 4 bases from V and 0 from J; bases not matched to a gene: 15. Germline values: CDR1 ENHRY, CDR2 SYGVKD. CDR3 coding DNA: TGTGCCATCAGTGGGGCCCCCGGGACAGAATTAATCTCCTACGAGCAGTACTTC. It is translated as CAISGAPGTELISYEQYF.

The J gene is TRBJ2-2, the V gene TRBV3-1; 10 nucleotides align to TRBD2. J was trimmed by 1 base and V by 1 base; bases with no gene match: 6. The CDR3 is made up of 18 amino acids. In germline, CDR1 is LGHDT, CDR2 YNNKEL (reference sequence). The CDR3 sequence: CASSQGLAGIRNTGELFF. DNA for the CDR3: TGTGCCAGCAGCCAAGGACTAGCGGGTATCCGGAACACCGGGGAGCTGTTTTTT.

The chain couples TRBV6-1 to TRBJ2-4, with 13 nucleotides matching TRBD2. The CDR3 has 17 residues. After removal of 4 bases from V and 1 base from J, the junction contained 4 bases not matched to a gene. The germline V gene encodes CDR1 MNHNS and CDR2 SASEGT. In DNA, the CDR3 is TGTGCCAGCAGTGCAGGACTAGCGGGAGTGGCCAAAAACATTCAGTACTTC. As protein: CASSAGLAGVAKNIQYF.

This CDR3 reads CSAGTSGARGFLNEQFF. As DNA, the CDR3 is TGCAGTGCTGGGACTAGCGGGGCCCGGGGTTTCCTTAATGAGCAGTTCTTC. J is TRBJ2-1 and V is TRBV20-1; TRBD2 aligns across 13 bases. The CDR3 covers 17 residues. CDR1 and CDR2 from the germline V gene are DFQATT and SNEGSKA (reference sequence). The junction had 14 bases not matched to a gene; V was cut back by 5 bases and J by 7 bases.

This clonotype came up many times. The V and J genes are TRBV29-1 and TRBJ2-7; 10 bases map to TRBD2. Trimming took 3 bases from V and 4 from J; bases not matched to a gene: 3. The germline gives CDR1 SQVTM, CDR2 ANQGSEA. The CDR3 covers 13 residues. The CDR3 protein is CSVDVAGGYEQYF. Here the CDR3 DNA reads TGCAGCGTTGATGTAGCGGGGGGATACGAGCAGTACTTC.

This clonotype has more than one count but fewer than ten. V gene TRBV29-1 combines with J gene TRBJ2-1, with no clear D. Deletions cut 3 bases from V and 4 bases from J, with 1 base between. The CDR3 is 10 amino acids. Germline V gives CDR1 SQVTM, CDR2 ANQGSEA. CDR3 DNA sequence: TGCAGCGTTGATTACAATGAGCAGTTCTTC. It translates to CSVDYNEQFF.